This TCR beta chain was captured in a study of post-analysis software for immune sequencing data. For the study at large: The disease courses covered relapsing-remitting, secondary progressive and progressive-relapsing multiple sclerosis.

As to this clonotype: Antigen specificity is unknown.

The CDR3 covers 15 residues. Trimming removed 0 bases from V and 0 bases from J, with 5 bases in between. Whole-study findings and limits: A few TRBV segments, TRBV5-6, TRBV5-1 and TRBV20-1 among them, were found more frequent in patients than controls. Normalized Chao1 diversity was significantly lower in multiple sclerosis patients than in controls.

cDNA libraries of TCR beta carried unique molecular identifiers. Roughly 450,000 cDNA molecules were recovered from an input of 1 to 10 million T cells. TCRdb reanalysed the PCR reads using MiXCR and keeps one entry per CDR3 protein. There are roughly 180,000 distinct CDR3 sequences in the sample; 30% occur only once, and about 1.6% lies in the top ten. The TCR was taken from a girl between 10 and 17 years old with multiple sclerosis. Material: blood. This rearrangement joins TRBV12-3 or TRBV12-4 to TRBJ2-2; either TRBD1 or TRBD2 may supply D (5 bases each). The CDR3 reads CASSLAGPNTGELFF. In nucleotides, the CDR3 is TGTGCCAGCAGTTTAGCGGGACCGAACACCGGGGAGCTGTTTTTT.